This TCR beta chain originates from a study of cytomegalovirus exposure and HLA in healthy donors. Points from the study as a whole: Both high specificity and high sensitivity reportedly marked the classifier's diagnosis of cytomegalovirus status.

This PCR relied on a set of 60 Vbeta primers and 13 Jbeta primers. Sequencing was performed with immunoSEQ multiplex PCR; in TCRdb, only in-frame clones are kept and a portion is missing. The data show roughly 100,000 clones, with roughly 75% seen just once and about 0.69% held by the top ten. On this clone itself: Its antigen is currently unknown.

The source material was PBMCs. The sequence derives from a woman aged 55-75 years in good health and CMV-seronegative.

CDR3 amino acids: CAWGQGGNTGELFF. Written as DNA, the CDR3 is TGTGCCTGGGGTCAGGGGGGAAACACCGGGGAGCTGTTTTTT. The chain has TRBV30 and TRBJ2-2; maybe TRBD1 (7 bases). Germline CDR1 reads GTSNPN; CDR2 reads SVGIG (reference sequence). V gave up 5 bases and J gave up 2 bases, with 12 bases separating them. The CDR3 runs to 14 residues.